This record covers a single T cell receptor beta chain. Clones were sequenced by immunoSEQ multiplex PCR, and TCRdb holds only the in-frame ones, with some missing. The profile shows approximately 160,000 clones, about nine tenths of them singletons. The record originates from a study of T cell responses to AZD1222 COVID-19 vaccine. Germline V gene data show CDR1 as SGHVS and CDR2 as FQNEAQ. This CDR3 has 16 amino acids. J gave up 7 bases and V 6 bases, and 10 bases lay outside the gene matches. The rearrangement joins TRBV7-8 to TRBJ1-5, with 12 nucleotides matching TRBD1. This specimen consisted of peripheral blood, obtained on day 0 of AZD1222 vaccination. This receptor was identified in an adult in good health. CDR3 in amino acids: CASSLKGTGGRQPQHF. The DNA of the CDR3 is TGTGCCAGCAGTCTTAAGGGGACAGGGGGCAGACAGCCCCAGCATTTT.